One sample yielded the 21 T cell receptor beta chains listed below, sequenced in a study of blood T cell repertoires in COVID-19. Assay: immunoSEQ multiplex PCR; the TCRdb copy retains only in-frame clones and omits some. This sample yields 190,000 or so clones, of which around nine tenths are seen a single time; 6.2% belongs to the top ten. Sequenced sample: peripheral blood. These receptors were collected from a man aged 55 to 70 who had recovered from COVID-19.

The rearrangement uses TRBV30 and TRBJ1-1; 8 nucleotides line up with TRBD1. V lost 2 bases and J lost 0; bases outside the gene matches: 2. The CDR3 spans 14 residues. The germline gives CDR1 GTSNPN, CDR2 SVGIG (reference sequence). DNA for the CDR3: TGTGCCTGGAGTCCAGGGGGCCTGAACACTGAAGCTTTCTTT. Translating it yields CAWSPGGLNTEAFF.

CDR3 DNA: TGTGCCAGCAGCCCCCGGACAGGAGACAATGAGCAGTTCTTC. Protein: CASSPRTGDNEQFF. This rearrangement joins TRBV3-1 (or the pseudogene TRBV3-2) to TRBJ2-1; 7 positions agree with TRBD1. CDR3 length: 14 residues. Germline assignment: CDR1 LGHDT and CDR2 YNNKEL (reference sequence). With V trimmed by 4 bases and J by 5 bases, 5 bases remained unmatched.

The chain is built from TRBV7-3 and TRBJ2-1; tentatively, D is TRBD2 (6 bases). The V end was cut by 2 bases, the J end by 3 bases, with 14 bases between. The CDR3 is 16 residues long. CDR1 is SGHTA, CDR2 FQGTGA, per germline. The CDR3 loop reads CASSLLHGSGYNEQFF. In DNA form, the CDR3 reads TGTGCCAGCAGCTTACTGCATGGTAGCGGCTACAATGAGCAGTTCTTC. Supplemented by reference TRBV7-3 and TRBJ2-1, the full variable domain reads GAGVSQTPSNKVTEKGKYVELRCDPISGHTALYWYRQSLGQGPEFLIYFQGTGAADDSGLPNDRFFAVRPEGSVSTLKIQRTERGDSAVYLCASSLLHGSGYNEQFFGPGTRLTVL.

This clone has only one observation. This chain uses TRBV27 with TRBJ1-6, with D unresolved. This CDR3 contains 14 residues. Trimming removed 4 bases from V and 8 bases from J, with 12 bases in between. Germline loops: CDR1 MNHEY, CDR2 SMNVEV (reference sequence). The CDR3 coding sequence is TGTGCCAGCAGTTCTGTGACACTCGATTCACCCCTCCACTTT. Amino acids: CASSSVTLDSPLHF.

The chain is built from TRBV19 and TRBJ2-7; 8 nucleotides agree with TRBD1. The CDR3 consists of 15 residues. The ends lost 5 bases at V and 0 bases at J; junction bases unmatched: 6. Germline V CDR1 and CDR2: LNHDA, SQIVND (reference sequence). CDR3 bases: TGTGCCAGTAGTGTCCGGACAGGGAACTCCTACGAGCAGTACTTC. This gives the protein CASSVRTGNSYEQYF.

V is TRBV18 and J is TRBJ2-7; D possibly corresponds to TRBD1 (5 bases). The CDR3 covers 16 residues. V lost 1 base, J lost 0 bases, and 13 bases lay in between. Germline V gene lookup returns CDR1 KGHSH and CDR2 LQKENI. The CDR3 nucleotides read TGTGCCAGCTCACCACGGGTCCAGGGTACCTCCTACGAGCAGTACTTC. It codes for CASSPRVQGTSYEQYF.

The chain recombines TRBV6-2 or TRBV6-3 with TRBJ2-5; TRBD2 matches at 15 bases. Per germline, CDR1 MNHEY and CDR2 SVGEGT. V lost 6 bases to trimming and J lost 5 bases; unmatched junction nucleotides: 7. The CDR3 has 16 residues. CDR3 sequence (DNA): TGTGCCAGCAGCCGGACTAGCGGGGGGGGTAGGGAGACCCAGTACTTC. Its translation is CASSRTSGGGRETQYF.

This rearrangement joins TRBV5-1 to TRBJ2-7, with D tentatively TRBD2 (5 bases). This CDR3 region has 14 residues. Germline CDR1 SGHRS, CDR2 YFSETQ. V was trimmed by 4 bases and J by 4 bases, leaving 15 bases between them. The CDR3 nucleotides are TGCGCCAGCAGCCCCCGGGGTCCCGAATACGAGCAGTACTTC. Translation gives CASSPRGPEYEQYF.

This clone was observed a few times. The chain is built from TRBV18 and TRBJ1-5, with TRBD1 as a possible D gene (5 bases). CDR1 is KGHSH, CDR2 LQKENI, per germline. The CDR3 is made up of 14 amino acids. V was cut by 2 bases and J by 7 bases, with 12 bases left in between. The CDR3 reads CASSPKAGVQPQHF. The CDR3 nucleotides read TGTGCCAGCTCACCAAAAGCGGGGGTCCAGCCCCAGCATTTT.

The CDR3 region has the DNA TGCGCCAGCAGCCATGGAACAGGGGAAGGGTCTGGAAACACCATATATTTT. Its protein is CASSHGTGEGSGNTIYF. This chain joins TRBV4-3 and TRBJ1-3, with TRBD1 matching 7 bases. Trimming at V came to 3 bases and at J to 1 base, leaving 9 bases not matched to a gene. Germline loops: CDR1 LGHNA, CDR2 YSLEER. The CDR3 loop spans 17 amino acids.

V is TRBV27 and J is TRBJ2-1, with TRBD2 identical over 8 bases. This CDR3 comprises 13 residues. Germline CDR1 is MNHEY and CDR2 is SMNVEV (reference sequence). Trimming took 4 bases from V and 9 from J; bases not matched to a gene: 5. CDR3 coding DNA: TGTGCCAGCAGTTCGTCTACTAGCGGTGAGCAGTTCTTC. Its protein is CASSSSTSGEQFF.

The chain joins TRBV5-1 to TRBJ2-7; 7 nucleotides agree with TRBD1. The J segment lost 7 bases and the V segment lost 3 bases, leaving 7 bases of the junction unmatched. Germline V CDR1 and CDR2: SGHRS, YFSETQ. This CDR3 has 13 amino acids. The CDR3 region is CASSSSTGWEQYF. The CDR3 coding sequence is TGCGCCAGCAGCTCCTCGACAGGGTGGGAGCAGTACTTC.

The J gene is TRBJ2-7, the V gene TRBV7-3, with a weak D call TRBD1 (6 bases). The V and J ends lost 2 bases and 1 base respectively, with 15 bases between them. This CDR3 contains 16 residues. In germline, CDR1 is SGHTA, CDR2 FQGTGA. The CDR3 DNA sequence: TGTGCCAGCAGCTTAGATTACGCCAGGGGTTCCTACGAGCAGTACTTC. It yields the protein CASSLDYARGSYEQYF.

This chain connects TRBV24-1 to TRBJ1-5; D unclear. CDR1 KGHDR and CDR2 SFDVKD come from the germline V gene. There are 13 residues in the CDR3. Trimming removed 5 bases at V and 6 bases at J, with 10 bases between. Here the CDR3 reads CATSAPGGQPQHF. In nucleotides, the CDR3 is TGTGCCACCAGTGCTCCTGGAGGTCAGCCCCAGCATTTT.

The rearrangement uses TRBV23-1 and TRBJ1-5; TRBD1 agrees at 9 bases. TRBV23-1 is given ORF status, its function remaining uncertain. V shed 2 bases and J 7 bases; nucleotides not matched to a gene: 12. CDR3 length: 17 residues. CDR3 DNA sequence: TGCGCCAGCAGTCAAGCCGTCGGACAGGGGAGGAACCAGCCCCAGCATTTT. Its translation: CASSQAVGQGRNQPQHF.

This chain connects TRBV30 to TRBJ2-6; a possible D gene is TRBD2 (6 bases). The CDR3 contains 16 residues. V lost 4 bases, J lost 0 bases, and 13 bases lay in between. CDR1 and CDR2 (germline): GTSNPN, SVGIG (reference sequence). This CDR3 is CAWKAGRRSGANVLTF. CDR3 DNA sequence: TGTGCCTGGAAAGCCGGGAGACGCTCTGGGGCCAACGTCCTGACTTTC.

The V call is TRBV12-3 or TRBV12-4, the J call TRBJ1-1; D is unclear. Between the trimmed V and J ends, which lost 4 bases and 4 bases, there was a span of 10 bases. This CDR3 comprises 13 residues. DNA for the CDR3: TGTGCCAGCAGTTCCACCTTGAGCACTGAAGCTTTCTTT. This sequence encodes CASSSTLSTEAFF.

Only one count was recorded for this clone. This chain connects TRBV5-1 to TRBJ2-1, with 8 bases matching TRBD2. V lost 2 bases, J lost 0 bases, and 4 bases stayed unmatched. The CDR3 contains 16 residues. Germline V gene lookup returns CDR1 SGHRS and CDR2 YFSETQ. CDR3 sequence reads: CASSFQGTSSYNEQFF. The CDR3 coding sequence is TGCGCCAGCAGCTTTCAGGGGACTAGCTCCTACAATGAGCAGTTCTTC. Combining the CDR3 with reference TRBV5-1 and TRBJ2-1 gives the whole variable domain KAGVTQTPRYLIKTRGQQVTLSCSPISGHRSVSWYQQTPGQGLQFLFEYFSETQRNKGNFPGRFSGRQFSNSRSEMNVSTLELGDSALYLCASSFQGTSSYNEQFFGPGTRLTVL.

This rearrangement joins TRBV4-2 to TRBJ1-1, with a possible D match to TRBD1 (5 bases). The CDR3 has 13 residues. The germline V gene has CDR1 LGHNA and CDR2 YNFKEQ. V was clipped by 6 bases and J by 7 bases, with 15 bases between them. The CDR3 is CASRGQGRDEAFF. Written as DNA, the CDR3 is TGTGCCAGCAGAGGCCAGGGAAGGGATGAAGCTTTCTTT.

The chain carries TRBV4-2 and TRBJ2-1; 8 nucleotides agree with TRBD1. Germline V gene data show CDR1 as LGHNA and CDR2 as YNFKEQ. V trimming: 4 bases; J trimming: 8 bases; junction bases outside the gene matches: 13. The CDR3 has 16 residues. The CDR3 sequence: CASSLEVTGGIDEQFF. The DNA of the CDR3 is TGTGCCAGCAGCCTTGAGGTCACAGGGGGTATAGATGAGCAGTTCTTC.

Written as DNA, the CDR3 is TGTGCCAGTAGTAGGATGACAGGGCATGCACAAGCTAACTATGGCTACACCTTC. Translating gives CASSRMTGHAQANYGYTF. The chain has TRBV19 and TRBJ1-2; 7 nucleotides agree with TRBD1. After removal of 4 bases from V and 0 bases from J, the junction contained 14 bases not matched to a gene. This CDR3 contains 18 residues. Germline V gene sequence: CDR1 LNHDA, CDR2 SQIVND (reference sequence). The variable domain in full, with the rest retrieved from reference TRBV19 and TRBJ1-2, is DGGITQSPKYLFRKEGQNVTLSCEQNLNHDAMYWYRQDPGQGLRLIYYSQIVNDFQKGDIAEGYSVSREKKESFPLTVTSAQKNPTAFYLCASSRMTGHAQANYGYTFGSGTRLTVV.